This entry concerns a single T cell receptor beta chain. Unique molecular identifiers featured in how the TCRbeta library was prepared. MiXCR was run by TCRdb on the PCR reads, yielding one entry per CDR3 protein. The table includes a few hundred thousand distinct CDR3 sequences, around 10% detected once. This sample is part of a study of T-cell reconstitution after alpha-beta-depleted transplantation in children. This CDR3 has 16 residues. V shed 4 bases, J shed 4 bases, and the junction held 8 bases outside the gene matches. Germline CDR1 MNHEY, CDR2 SMNVEV (reference sequence). This chain uses TRBV27 with TRBJ1-1, with 11 bases lining up with TRBD1. The source is a boy under two years old with acute myeloid leukemia, due to receive a stem cell transplant. Sequenced here: PBMCs, sampled before TCRalphabeta/CD19-depleted stem cell transplant. The DNA of the CDR3 is TGTGCCAGCAGTTCGCCCCGGGACAGGGGGTCCACTGAAGCTTTCTTT. Encoded protein: CASSSPRDRGSTEAFF.